The 3 T cell receptor beta chains in this list originate from one sample, sequenced in a study of vaccination and CD4 T cells after COVID-19. Treatment meaning: roughly 11-day PBMC culture with coronavirus spike peptide pools or control peptides (ViraFEST assay). These TCRs' antigens remain unknown. Cultured CD4+ T cells had their DNA profiled by the Oncomine TCR Beta short-read assay. Each CDR3 protein is one row after TCRdb ran MiXCR on the PCR reads. The repertoire holds about 16,000 distinct CDR3 sequences, 45% to 60% seen once, with roughly 20% in the top ten. The material was CD4+ T cells from blood, cultured in vitro, obtained before SARS-CoV-2 vaccination. All receptors come from a human donor who had recovered from COVID-19.

V is TRBV20-1 and J is TRBJ2-1; D remains unclear. The germline CDR1 and CDR2 sequences are DFQATT and SNEGSKA (reference sequence). This CDR3 is built from 14 residues. V lost 1 base and J lost 6, with 13 bases in between. The CDR3 DNA follows: TGCAGTGCTAGAGGGGGTAGGCCTGGCAATGAGCAGTTCTTC. This sequence encodes CSARGGRPGNEQFF.

This clonotype turned up a few times. The J gene is TRBJ2-5, the V gene TRBV4-3; D gene ambiguous. V was cut by 0 bases and J by 2 bases, with 10 bases left in between. The V gene's germline CDR1 is LGHNA and CDR2 YSLEER. The CDR3 has 15 amino acids. The CDR3, as DNA: TGCGCCAGCAGCCAAGATCCGGATCCTCAAGAGACCCAGTACTTC. Amino acids: CASSQDPDPQETQYF.

In this sample, this clonotype turned up a few times. The CDR3 DNA sequence: TGTGCCAGCAGCCCCCAGAGCACTGAAGCTTTCTTT. Amino acids: CASSPQSTEAFF. V is TRBV7-9 and J is TRBJ1-1; D is uncertain. V was shortened by 5 bases and J by 4 bases, with 8 bases between the two germline ends. This CDR3 is built from 12 residues. Germline lookup yields CDR1 SEHNR and CDR2 FQNEAQ (reference sequence).